The rows below give T cell receptor beta chains drawn from one sample of a study of graft-versus-host responses after intestinal transplantation. For these TCRs, the target antigens are not known. TCRdb keeps only in-frame clones here, not all; method: immunoSEQ multiplex PCR. The sample yields roughly 96,000 clones, roughly 90% seen once. The sample was unstimulated CD8+ T cells sorted from spleen or lymph node cells, taken before intestinal transplant. All receptors derive from a human donor who received an intestinal transplant. Each CDR3 is given with its conserved first and last residue. A D gene is named only where the DNA matches it firmly. The size entry is marked missing in some rows and otherwise reads once, few, many or a size class.

>TRBD1|TRBV2|-
CASRWTGPTYNEQFF
>-|TRBV29-1|-
CSAIQVGYGYTF
>-|TRBV10-3|once
CAISVEREFNSPLHF
>TRBD1|TRBV15|-
CATSTRDRARDEQFF
>TRBD2|TRBV19|-
CASSIDLYSLGLAGVTGELFF
>-|TRBV6-5|-
CASSYPLLSRRYEAFF
>-|TRBV5-6|-
CASSLLGDSNNEQFF
>-|TRBV5-4|-
CASSSSGHTDTQYF
>TRBD1|TRBV30|-
CAWRTGTGRTEAFF
>-|TRBV28|-
CASSLTTGPPDQPQHF
>TRBD1|TRBV29-1|few
CSVITGDVDYGYTF
>-|TRBV5-1|-
CASSLDAGQETQYF
>TRBD2|TRBV9|-
CASSGSGRALDTQYF
>-|TRBV4-2|-
CASSQEQGYDTQYF
>-|TRBV27|-
CASSPSDSQYEQYF